The text below deals with one T cell receptor beta chain. Trimming stripped 4 bases from V and 6 bases from J, with 13 bases between. CDR3 length equals 13 residues. Looked up from germline, CDR1 is GTSNPN and CDR2 is SVGIG (reference sequence). This entry comes from a study of cytomegalovirus exposure and HLA in healthy donors. The study ran its PCR with 60 Vbeta and 13 Jbeta primers. The data were produced by immunoSEQ multiplex PCR, yet TCRdb's version contains in-frame clones alone and is incomplete. The table shows some 150,000 clones, with roughly 10% occurring only once. This chain joins TRBV30 and TRBJ2-1; D gene unclear. The sequence was collected from a man in his forties or fifties in good health and CMV-seronegative. Sequenced input: PBMCs. Here the CDR3 reads CAWKLVLPNEQFF. DNA of the CDR3: TGTGCCTGGAAACTCGTCCTCCCCAATGAGCAGTTCTTC.